The TCR beta chain described here comes from a study of low-dose radiotherapy and immunotherapy resistance in tumors. Across the whole study: Members of Cohort 1 were treated with 0.5 Gy per fraction every 2 weeks. The prescribed total PTV dose was 6.5 Gy.

CDR3 length: 14 residues. Germline V CDR1 and CDR2: SGDLS, YYNGEE. With 4 bases clipped from V and 4 bases from J, the junction kept 8 bases outside the gene matches. This clonotype showed up just a few times. Primers targeting TRAV and TRBV primed first-strand cDNA, covering alpha and beta chains. With a constant-region primer and a V-primer adapter, TCRs were subjected to about 20 PCR cycles of amplification. MiXCR was run by TCRdb on the reads, yielding one entry per CDR3 protein. The table shows thousands of distinct CDR3 sequences, with 53% occurring only once. The chain joins TRBV9 to TRBJ2-7; 7 nucleotides align to TRBD2. The clonotype comes from a human donor with advanced metastatic prostate, ovarian, gallbladder or colorectal cancer (not recorded which). This table probably holds off-target reads from a library built for another chain. CDR3 protein: CASSPGGSRYEQYF. Here the CDR3 DNA reads TGTGCCAGCAGCCCCGGGGGGTCACGTTACGAGCAGTACTTC.